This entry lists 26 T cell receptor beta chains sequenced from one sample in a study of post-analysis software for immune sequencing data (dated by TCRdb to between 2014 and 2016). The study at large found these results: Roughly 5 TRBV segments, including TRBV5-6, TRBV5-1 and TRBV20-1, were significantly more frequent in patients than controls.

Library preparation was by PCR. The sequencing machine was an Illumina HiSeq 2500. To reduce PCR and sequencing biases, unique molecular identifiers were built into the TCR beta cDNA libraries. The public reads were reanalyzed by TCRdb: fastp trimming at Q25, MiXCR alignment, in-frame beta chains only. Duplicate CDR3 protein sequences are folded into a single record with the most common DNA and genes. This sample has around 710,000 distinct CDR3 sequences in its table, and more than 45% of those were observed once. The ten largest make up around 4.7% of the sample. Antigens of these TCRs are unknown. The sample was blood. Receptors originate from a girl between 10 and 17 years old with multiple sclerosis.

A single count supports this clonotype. In nucleotides, the CDR3 is TGTGCCAGCAGTTGGATTAGCGGGAGGACTAGCACAGATACGCAGTATTTT. It is translated as CASSWISGRTSTDTQYF. V is TRBV6-5 and J is TRBJ2-3, with 10 bases lining up with TRBD2. Germline V CDR1 and CDR2: MNHEY, SVGAGI. This CDR3 is 17 amino acids long. J was trimmed by 0 bases and V by 4 bases; bases with no gene match: 7.

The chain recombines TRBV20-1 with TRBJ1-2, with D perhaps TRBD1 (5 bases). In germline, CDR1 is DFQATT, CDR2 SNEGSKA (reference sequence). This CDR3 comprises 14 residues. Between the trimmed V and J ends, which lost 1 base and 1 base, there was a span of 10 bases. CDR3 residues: CSARVAGVNYGYTF. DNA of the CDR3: TGCAGTGCTAGAGTGGCGGGGGTTAACTATGGCTACACCTTC.

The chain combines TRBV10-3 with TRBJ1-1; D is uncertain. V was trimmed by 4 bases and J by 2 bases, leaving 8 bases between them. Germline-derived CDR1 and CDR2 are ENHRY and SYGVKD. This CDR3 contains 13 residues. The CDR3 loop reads CAISVGGNTEAFF. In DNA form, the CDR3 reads TGTGCCATCAGTGTTGGCGGAAACACTGAAGCTTTCTTT.

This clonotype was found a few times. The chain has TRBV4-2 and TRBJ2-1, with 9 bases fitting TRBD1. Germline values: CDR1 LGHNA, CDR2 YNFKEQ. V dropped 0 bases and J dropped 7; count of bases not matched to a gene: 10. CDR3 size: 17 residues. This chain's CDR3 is CASSQEYWDRVVNEQFF. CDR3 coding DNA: TGTGCCAGCAGCCAAGAGTACTGGGACAGGGTAGTGAATGAGCAGTTCTTC.

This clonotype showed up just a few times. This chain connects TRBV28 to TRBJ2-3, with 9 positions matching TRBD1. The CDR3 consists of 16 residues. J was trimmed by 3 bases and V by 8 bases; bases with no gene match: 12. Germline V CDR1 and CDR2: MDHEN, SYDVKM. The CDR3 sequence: CASLAPTGGRTDTQYF. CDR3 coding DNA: TGTGCCAGCTTAGCCCCGACAGGGGGAAGGACAGATACGCAGTATTTT. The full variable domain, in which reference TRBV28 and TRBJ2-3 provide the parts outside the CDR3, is DVKVTQSSRYLVKRTGEKVFLECVQDMDHENMFWYRQDPGLGLRLIYFSYDVKMKEKGDIPEGYSVSREKKERFSLILESASTNQTSMYLCASLAPTGGRTDTQYFGPGTRLTVL.

Written as DNA, the CDR3 is TGCAGCGTTGAGGGCAGGGGGACTGAAGCTTTCTTT. Amino acid sequence: CSVEGRGTEAFF. V and J are TRBV29-1 and TRBJ1-1, with TRBD1 matching 7 bases. The CDR3 runs 12 residues. Germline CDR1 and CDR2: SQVTM and ANQGSEA. V was pared by 3 bases and J by 5 bases, with 3 bases of the junction left unmatched.

The CDR3 nucleotides are TGCAGCACCCATTCCCAGGGTCTGGGGACTGAAGCTTTCTTT. Translation gives CSTHSQGLGTEAFF. The rearrangement joins TRBV29-1 to TRBJ1-1; a weak D match, TRBD1 (5 bases). Germline V gene sequence: CDR1 SQVTM, CDR2 ANQGSEA. Trimming removed 8 bases from V and 5 bases from J, with 21 bases in between. The CDR3 has 14 amino acids.

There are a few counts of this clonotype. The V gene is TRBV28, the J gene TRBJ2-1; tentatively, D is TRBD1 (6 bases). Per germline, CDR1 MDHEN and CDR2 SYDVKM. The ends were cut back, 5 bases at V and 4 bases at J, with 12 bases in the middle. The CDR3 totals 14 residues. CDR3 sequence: CASSGLGGYNEQFF. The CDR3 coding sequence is TGTGCCAGCAGTGGGCTAGGGGGTTACAATGAGCAGTTCTTC.

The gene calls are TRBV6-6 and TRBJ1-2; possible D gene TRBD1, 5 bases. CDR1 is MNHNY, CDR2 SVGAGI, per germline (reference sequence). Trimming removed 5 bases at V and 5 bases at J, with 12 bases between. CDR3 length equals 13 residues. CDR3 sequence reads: CASSPGLSYGYTF. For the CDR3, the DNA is TGTGCCAGCAGTCCGGGACTGTCTTATGGCTACACCTTC.

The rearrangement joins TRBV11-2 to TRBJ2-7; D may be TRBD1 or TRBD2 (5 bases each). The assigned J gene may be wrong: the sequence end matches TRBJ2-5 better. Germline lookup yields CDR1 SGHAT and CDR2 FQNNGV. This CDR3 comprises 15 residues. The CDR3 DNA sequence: TGTGCCAGCAGCTTAGGTGGCAGGGACGGAGAGACCCAGTACTTC. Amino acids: CASSLGGRDGETQYF.

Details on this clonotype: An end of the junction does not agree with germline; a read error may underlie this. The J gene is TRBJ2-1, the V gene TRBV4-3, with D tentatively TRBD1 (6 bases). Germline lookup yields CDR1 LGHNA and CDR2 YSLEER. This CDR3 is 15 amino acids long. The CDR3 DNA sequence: TGCGCCAGCAGCCAAGACATTGGGACACTCAATGGGCAGTTCTTC. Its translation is CASSQDIGTLNGQFF.

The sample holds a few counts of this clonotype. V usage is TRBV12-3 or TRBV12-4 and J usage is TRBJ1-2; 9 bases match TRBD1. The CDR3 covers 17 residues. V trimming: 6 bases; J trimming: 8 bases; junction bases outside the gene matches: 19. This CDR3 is CASSGMGGTGHLLGYTF. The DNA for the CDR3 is TGTGCCAGCAGCGGAATGGGGGGGACAGGGCATTTATTGGGCTACACCTTC.

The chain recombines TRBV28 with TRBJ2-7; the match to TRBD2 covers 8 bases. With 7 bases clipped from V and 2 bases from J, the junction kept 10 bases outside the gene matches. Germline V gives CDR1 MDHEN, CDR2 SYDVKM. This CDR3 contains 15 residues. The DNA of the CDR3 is TGTGCCAGCACCCTGAGCGGGAGCCCAACCTACGAGCAGTACTTC. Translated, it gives CASTLSGSPTYEQYF. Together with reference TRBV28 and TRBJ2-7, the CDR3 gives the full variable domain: DVKVTQSSRYLVKRTGEKVFLECVQDMDHENMFWYRQDPGLGLRLIYFSYDVKMKEKGDIPEGYSVSREKKERFSLILESASTNQTSMYLCASTLSGSPTYEQYFGPGTRLTVT.

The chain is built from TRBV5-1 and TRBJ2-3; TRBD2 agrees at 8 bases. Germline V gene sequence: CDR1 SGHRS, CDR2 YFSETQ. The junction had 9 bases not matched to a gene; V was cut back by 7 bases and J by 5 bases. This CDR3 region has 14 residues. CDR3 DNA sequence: TGCGCCAGCTTGCCGCCGGGAGGGGGAGATACGCAGTATTTT. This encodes CASLPPGGGDTQYF.

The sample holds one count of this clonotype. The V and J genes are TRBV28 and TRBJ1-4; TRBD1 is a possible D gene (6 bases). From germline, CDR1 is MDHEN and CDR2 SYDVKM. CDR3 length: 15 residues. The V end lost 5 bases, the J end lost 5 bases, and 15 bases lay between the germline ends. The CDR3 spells CASSPQGFSNEKLFF. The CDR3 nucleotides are TGTGCCAGCAGTCCTCAGGGGTTCTCAAATGAAAAACTGTTTTTT.

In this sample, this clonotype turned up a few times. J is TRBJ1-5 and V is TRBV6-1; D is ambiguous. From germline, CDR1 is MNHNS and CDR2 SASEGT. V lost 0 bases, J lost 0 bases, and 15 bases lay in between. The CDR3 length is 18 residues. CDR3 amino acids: CASSEAVGVFGSNQPQHF. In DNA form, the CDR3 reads TGTGCCAGCAGTGAAGCCGTGGGTGTTTTTGGTAGCAATCAGCCCCAGCATTTT.

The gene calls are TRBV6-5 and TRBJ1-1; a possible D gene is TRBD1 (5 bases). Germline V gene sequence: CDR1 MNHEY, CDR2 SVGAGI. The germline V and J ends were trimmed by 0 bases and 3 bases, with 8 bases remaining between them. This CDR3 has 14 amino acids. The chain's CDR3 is CASSYSGQDTEAFF. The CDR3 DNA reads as TGTGCCAGCAGTTACTCGGGGCAGGACACTGAAGCTTTCTTT.

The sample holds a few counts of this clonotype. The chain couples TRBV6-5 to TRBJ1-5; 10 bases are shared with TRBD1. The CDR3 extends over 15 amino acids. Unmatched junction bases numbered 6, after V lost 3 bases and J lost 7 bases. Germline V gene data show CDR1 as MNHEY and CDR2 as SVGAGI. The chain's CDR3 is CASSYTGTGEQPQHF. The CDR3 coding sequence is TGTGCCAGCAGTTATACAGGGACAGGGGAACAGCCCCAGCATTTT.

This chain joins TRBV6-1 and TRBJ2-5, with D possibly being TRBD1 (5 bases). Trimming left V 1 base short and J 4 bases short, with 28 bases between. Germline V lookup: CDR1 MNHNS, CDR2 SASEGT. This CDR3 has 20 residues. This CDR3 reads CASSEVGVDYRQAGRETQYF. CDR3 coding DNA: TGTGCCAGCAGTGAAGTTGGAGTCGATTACCGTCAGGCAGGGCGAGAGACCCAGTACTTC.

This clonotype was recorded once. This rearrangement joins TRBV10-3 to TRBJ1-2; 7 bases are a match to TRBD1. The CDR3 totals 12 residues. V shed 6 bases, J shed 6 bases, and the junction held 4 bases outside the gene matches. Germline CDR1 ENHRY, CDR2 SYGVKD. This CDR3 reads CAIRDRPDGYTF. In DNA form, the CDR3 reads TGTGCCATCAGGGACAGGCCCGATGGCTACACCTTC.

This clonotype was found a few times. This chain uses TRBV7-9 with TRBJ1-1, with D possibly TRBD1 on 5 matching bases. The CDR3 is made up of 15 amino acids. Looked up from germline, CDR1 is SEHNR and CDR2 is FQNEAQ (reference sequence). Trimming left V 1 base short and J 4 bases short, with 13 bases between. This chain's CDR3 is CASSLGGALGTEAFF. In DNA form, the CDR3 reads TGTGCCAGCAGCTTAGGTGGGGCCCTGGGCACTGAAGCTTTCTTT.

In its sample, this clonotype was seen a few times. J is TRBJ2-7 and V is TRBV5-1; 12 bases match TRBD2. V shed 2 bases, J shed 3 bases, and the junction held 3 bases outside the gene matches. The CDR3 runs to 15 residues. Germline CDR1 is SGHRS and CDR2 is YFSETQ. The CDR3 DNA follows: TGCGCCAGCAGCTTACAACTAGCGGGAGGCTACGAGCAGTACTTC. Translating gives CASSLQLAGGYEQYF.

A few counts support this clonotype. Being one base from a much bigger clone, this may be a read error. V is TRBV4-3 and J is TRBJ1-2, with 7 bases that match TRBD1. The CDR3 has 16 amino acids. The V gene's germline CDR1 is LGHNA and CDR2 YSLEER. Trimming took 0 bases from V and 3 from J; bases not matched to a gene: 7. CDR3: CASSQEMGQRDYGYTF. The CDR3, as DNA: TGCGCCAGCAGCCAAGAGATGGGACAGAGGGACTATGGCTACACCTTC.

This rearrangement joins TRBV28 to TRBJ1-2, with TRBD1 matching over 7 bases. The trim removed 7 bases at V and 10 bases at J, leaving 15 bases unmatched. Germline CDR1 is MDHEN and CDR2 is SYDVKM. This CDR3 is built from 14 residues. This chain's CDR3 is CASTQVRDRPLYTF. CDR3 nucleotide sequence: TGTGCCAGCACCCAAGTCCGGGACAGACCCCTCTACACCTTC.

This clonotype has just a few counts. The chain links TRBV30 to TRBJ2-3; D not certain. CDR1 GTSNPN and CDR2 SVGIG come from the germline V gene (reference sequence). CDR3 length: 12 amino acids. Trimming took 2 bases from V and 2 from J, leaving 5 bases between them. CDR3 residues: CAWSRNTDTQYF. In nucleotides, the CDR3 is TGTGCCTGGAGTCGGAACACAGATACGCAGTATTTT.

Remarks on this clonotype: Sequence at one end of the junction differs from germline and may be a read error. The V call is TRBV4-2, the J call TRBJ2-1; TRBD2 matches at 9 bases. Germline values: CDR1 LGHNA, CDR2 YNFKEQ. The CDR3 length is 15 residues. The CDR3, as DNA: TGTGCCTGCAGCTTAGCTAGCGGGGTCTACAATGAGCAGTTCTTC. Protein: CACSLASGVYNEQFF.